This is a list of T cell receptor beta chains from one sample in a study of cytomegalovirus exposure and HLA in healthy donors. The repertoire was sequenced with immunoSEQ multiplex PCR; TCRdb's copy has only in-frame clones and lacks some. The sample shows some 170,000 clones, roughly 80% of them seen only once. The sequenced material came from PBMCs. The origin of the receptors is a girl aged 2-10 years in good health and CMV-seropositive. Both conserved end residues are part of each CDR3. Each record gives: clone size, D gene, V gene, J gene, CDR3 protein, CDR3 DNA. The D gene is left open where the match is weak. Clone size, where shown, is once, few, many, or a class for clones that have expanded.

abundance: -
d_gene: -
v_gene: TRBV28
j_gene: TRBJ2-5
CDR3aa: CASSSAVRVRETQYF
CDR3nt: TGTGCCAGCAGTTCAGCAGTGAGGGTCCGTGAGACCCAGTACTTC

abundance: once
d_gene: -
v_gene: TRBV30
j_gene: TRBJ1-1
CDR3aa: CAWSARQLKNTEAFF
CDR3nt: TGTGCCTGGAGTGCTCGACAGCTAAAAAACACTGAAGCTTTCTTT

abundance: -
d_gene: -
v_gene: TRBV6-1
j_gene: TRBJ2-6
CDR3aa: CASSFPGLNVLTF
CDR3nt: TGTGCCAGCAGTTTCCCGGGACTTAACGTCCTGACTTTC

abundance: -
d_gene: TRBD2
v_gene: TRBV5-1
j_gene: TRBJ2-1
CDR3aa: CASSPLRLAGNEQFF
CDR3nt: TGCGCCAGCAGCCCCCTCCGGCTAGCGGGCAATGAGCAGTTCTTC

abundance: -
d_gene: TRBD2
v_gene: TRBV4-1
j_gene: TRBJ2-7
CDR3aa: CASSLRTGTGGSYEQYF
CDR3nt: TGCGCCAGCAGCCTTCGCACCGGGACCGGGGGGTCCTACGAGCAGTACTTC

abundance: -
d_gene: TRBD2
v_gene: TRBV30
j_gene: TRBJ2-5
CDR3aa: CAWSVYTGGETQYF
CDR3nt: TGTGCCTGGAGTGTATATACGGGAGGAGAGACCCAGTACTTC

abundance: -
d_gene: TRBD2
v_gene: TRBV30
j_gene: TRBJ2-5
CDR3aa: CAWSTAGVETQYF
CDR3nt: TGTGCCTGGAGTACAGCGGGAGTGGAAACCCAGTACTTC

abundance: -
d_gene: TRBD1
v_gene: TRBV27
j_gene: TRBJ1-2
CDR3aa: CASSLRQGGYGYTF
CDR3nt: TGTGCCAGCAGTTTAAGACAGGGGGGCTATGGCTACACCTTC

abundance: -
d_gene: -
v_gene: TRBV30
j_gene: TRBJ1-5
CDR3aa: CAWSGGQSNNQPQHF
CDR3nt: TGTGCCTGGAGCGGTGGGCAGTCGAACAATCAGCCCCAGCATTTT

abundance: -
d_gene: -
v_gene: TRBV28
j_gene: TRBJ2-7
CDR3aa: CASSFSGGVYEQYF
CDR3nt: TGTGCCAGCAGTTTTAGTGGCGGGGTCTACGAGCAGTACTTC

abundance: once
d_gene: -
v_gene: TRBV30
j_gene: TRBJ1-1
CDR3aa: CAWSNGFNTEAFF
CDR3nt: TGTGCCTGGAGTAACGGTTTTAACACTGAAGCTTTCTTT

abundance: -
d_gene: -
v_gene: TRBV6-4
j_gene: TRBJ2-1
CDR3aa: CASSDPHGRGSLDEFYNEQFF
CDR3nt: TGTGCCAGCAGTGACCCACACGGACGGGGATCGTTGGATGAATTCTACAATGAGCAGTTCTTC

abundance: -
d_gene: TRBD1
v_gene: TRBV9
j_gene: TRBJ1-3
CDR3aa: CASSVDRGAGNTIYF
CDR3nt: TGTGCCAGCAGCGTGGACAGGGGGGCTGGAAACACCATATATTTT

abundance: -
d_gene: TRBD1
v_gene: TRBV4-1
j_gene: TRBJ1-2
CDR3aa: CASSQVGQGGGYTF
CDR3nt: TGCGCCAGCAGCCAAGTCGGACAGGGAGGAGGCTACACCTTC

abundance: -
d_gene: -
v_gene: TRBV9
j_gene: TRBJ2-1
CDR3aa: CASSPTGTSLAPPYNEQFF
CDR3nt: TGTGCCAGCAGCCCAACGGGGACTTCTCTCGCTCCCCCCTACAATGAGCAGTTCTTC

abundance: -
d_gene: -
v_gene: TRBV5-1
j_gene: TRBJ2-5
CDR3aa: CASKGRGPGTIQETQYF
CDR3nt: TGCGCCAGCAAAGGCAGGGGGCCTGGGACTATCCAAGAGACCCAGTACTTC

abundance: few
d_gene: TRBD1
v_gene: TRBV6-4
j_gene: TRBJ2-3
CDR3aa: CASSVGTGDTDTQYF
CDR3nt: TGTGCCAGCAGTGTCGGGACAGGTGACACAGATACGCAGTATTTT

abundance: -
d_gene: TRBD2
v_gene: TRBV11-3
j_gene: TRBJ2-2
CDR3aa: CASSSLAGAGELFF
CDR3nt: TGTGCCAGCAGCTCACTAGCGGGAGCCGGGGAGCTGTTTTTT